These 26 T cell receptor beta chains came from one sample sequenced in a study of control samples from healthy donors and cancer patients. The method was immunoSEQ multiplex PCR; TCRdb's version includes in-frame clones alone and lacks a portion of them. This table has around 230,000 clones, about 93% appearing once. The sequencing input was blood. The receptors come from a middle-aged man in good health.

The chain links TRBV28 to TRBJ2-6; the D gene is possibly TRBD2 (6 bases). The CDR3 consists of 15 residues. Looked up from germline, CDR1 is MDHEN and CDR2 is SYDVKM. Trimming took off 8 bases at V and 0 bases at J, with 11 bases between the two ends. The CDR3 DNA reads TGTGCCAGCCGGGGACTTTACTCTGGGGCCAACGTCCTGACTTTC. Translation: CASRGLYSGANVLTF.

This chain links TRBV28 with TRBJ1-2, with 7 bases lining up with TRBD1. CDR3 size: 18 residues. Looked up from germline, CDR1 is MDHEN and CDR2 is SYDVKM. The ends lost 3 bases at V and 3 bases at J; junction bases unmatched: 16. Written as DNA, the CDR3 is TGTGCCAGCAGTTTCCCCCTGATTTCAGGGGGATTTGACTATGGCTACACCTTC. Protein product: CASSFPLISGGFDYGYTF.

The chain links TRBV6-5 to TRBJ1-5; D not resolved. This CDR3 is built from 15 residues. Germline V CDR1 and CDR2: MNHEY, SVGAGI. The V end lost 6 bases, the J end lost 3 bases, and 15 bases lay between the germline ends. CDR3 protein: CASRGMAHPNQPQHF. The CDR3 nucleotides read TGTGCCAGCAGGGGCATGGCTCACCCCAATCAGCCCCAGCATTTT.

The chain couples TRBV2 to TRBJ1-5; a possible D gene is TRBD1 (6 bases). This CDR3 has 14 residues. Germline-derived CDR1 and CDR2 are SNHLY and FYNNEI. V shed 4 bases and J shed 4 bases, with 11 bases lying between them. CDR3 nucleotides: TGTGCCAGCAGTGGAGGGGGGGGTAATCAGCCCCAGCATTTT. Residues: CASSGGGGNQPQHF.

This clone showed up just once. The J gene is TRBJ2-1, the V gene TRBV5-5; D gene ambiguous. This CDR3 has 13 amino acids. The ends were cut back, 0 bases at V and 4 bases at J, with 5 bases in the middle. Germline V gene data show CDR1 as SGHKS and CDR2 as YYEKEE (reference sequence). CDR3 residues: CASSLEVYNEQFF. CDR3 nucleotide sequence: TGTGCCAGCAGCTTGGAAGTATACAATGAGCAGTTCTTC.

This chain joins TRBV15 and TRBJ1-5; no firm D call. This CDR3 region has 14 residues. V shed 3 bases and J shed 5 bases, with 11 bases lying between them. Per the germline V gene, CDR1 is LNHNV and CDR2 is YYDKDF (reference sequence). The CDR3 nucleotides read TGTGCCACCAGCAGCATGGGTTCCTATCAGCCCCAGCATTTT. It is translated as CATSSMGSYQPQHF.

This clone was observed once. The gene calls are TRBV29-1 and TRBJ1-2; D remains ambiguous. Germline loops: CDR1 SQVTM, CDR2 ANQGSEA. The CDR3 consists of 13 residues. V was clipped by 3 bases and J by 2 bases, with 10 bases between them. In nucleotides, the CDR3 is TGCAGCGTTGATATGGGAGTCAACTATGGCTACACCTTC. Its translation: CSVDMGVNYGYTF.

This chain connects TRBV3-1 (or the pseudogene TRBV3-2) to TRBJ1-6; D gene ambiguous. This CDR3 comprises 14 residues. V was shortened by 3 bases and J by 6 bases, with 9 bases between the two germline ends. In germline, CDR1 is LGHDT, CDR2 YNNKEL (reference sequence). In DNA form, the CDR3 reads TGTGCCAGCAGCCAGCAGATGATTAATTCACCCCTCCACTTT. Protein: CASSQQMINSPLHF.

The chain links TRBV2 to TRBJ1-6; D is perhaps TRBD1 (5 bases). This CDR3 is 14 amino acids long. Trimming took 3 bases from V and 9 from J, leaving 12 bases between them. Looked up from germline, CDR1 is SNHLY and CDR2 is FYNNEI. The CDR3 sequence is CASSDRVTVSPLHF. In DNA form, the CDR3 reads TGTGCCAGCAGTGACAGGGTTACGGTTTCACCCCTCCACTTT.

The CDR3 reads CASSPGTAATNEKLFF. As DNA, the CDR3 is TGCGCCAGCAGCCCGGGGACAGCTGCAACTAATGAAAAACTGTTTTTT. V is TRBV5-1 and J is TRBJ1-4; 7 nucleotides line up with TRBD1. This CDR3 region has 16 residues. Unmatched junction bases numbered 6, after V lost 4 bases and J lost 0 bases. The V gene's germline CDR1 is SGHRS and CDR2 YFSETQ.

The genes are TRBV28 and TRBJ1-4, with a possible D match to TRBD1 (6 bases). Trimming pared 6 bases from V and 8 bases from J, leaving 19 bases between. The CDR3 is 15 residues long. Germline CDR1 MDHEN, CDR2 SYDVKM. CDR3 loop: CASRRDRSLGEKLFF. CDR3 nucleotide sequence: TGTGCCAGCAGACGCGACAGGTCACTGGGGGAAAAACTGTTTTTT.

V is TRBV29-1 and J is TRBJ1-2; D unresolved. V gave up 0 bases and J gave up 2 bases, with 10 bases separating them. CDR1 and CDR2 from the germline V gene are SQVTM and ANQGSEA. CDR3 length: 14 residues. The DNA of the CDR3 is TGCAGCGTTGAAGAACCTTTTTCGAACTATGGCTACACCTTC. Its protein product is CSVEEPFSNYGYTF.

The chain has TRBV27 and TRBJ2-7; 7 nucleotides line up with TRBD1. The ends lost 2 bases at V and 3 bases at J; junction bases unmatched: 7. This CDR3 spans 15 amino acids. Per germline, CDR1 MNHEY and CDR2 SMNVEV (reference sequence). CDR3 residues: CASSLERTGHYEQYF. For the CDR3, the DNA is TGTGCCAGCAGTTTAGAACGGACAGGCCACTACGAGCAGTACTTC.

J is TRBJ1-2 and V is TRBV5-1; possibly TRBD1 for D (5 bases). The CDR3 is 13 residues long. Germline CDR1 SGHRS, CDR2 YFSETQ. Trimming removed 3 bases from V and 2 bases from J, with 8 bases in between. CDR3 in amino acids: CASSSTVNYGYTF. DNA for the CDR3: TGCGCCAGCAGCTCGACAGTCAACTATGGCTACACCTTC.

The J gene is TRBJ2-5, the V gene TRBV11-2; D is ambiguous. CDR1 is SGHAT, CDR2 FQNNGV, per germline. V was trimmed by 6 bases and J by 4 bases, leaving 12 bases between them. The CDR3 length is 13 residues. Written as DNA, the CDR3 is TGTGCCAGCAGTTCACCCGGAGCAGAGACCCAGTACTTC. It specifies CASSSPGAETQYF. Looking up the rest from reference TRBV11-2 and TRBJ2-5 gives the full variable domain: EAGVAQSPRYKIIEKRQSVAFWCNPISGHATLYWYQQILGQGPKLLIQFQNNGVVDDSQLPKDRFSAERLKGVDSTLKIQPAKLEDSAVYLCASSSPGAETQYFGPGTRLLVL.

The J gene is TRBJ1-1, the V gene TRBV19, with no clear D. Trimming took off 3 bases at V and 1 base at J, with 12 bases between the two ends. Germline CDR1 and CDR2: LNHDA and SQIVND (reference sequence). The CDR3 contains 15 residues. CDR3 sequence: CASSIEGTRNTEAFF. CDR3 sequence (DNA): TGTGCCAGTAGTATTGAGGGCACACGGAACACTGAAGCTTTCTTT.

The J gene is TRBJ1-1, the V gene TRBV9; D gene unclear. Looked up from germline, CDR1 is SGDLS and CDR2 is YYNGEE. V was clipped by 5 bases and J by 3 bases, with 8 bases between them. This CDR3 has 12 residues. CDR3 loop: CASRSVHTEAFF. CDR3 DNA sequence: TGTGCCAGCAGGTCCGTGCACACTGAAGCTTTCTTT.

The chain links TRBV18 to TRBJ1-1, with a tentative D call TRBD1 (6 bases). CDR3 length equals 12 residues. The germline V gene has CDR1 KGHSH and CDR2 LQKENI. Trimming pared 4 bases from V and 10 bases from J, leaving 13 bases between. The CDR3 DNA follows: TGTGCCAGCTCACTACAGGAACAGGGAGCTTTCTTT. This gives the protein CASSLQEQGAFF.

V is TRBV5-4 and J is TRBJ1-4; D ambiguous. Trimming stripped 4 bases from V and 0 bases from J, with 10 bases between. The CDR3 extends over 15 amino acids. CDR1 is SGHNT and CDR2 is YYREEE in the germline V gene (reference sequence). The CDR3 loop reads CASSRAGATNEKLFF. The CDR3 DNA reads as TGTGCCAGCAGCCGCGCGGGTGCAACTAATGAAAAACTGTTTTTT. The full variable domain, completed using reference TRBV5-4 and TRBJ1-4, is ETGVTQSPTHLIKTRGQQVTLRCSSQSGHNTVSWYQQALGQGPQFIFQYYREEENGRGNFPPRFSGLQFPNYSSELNVNALELDDSALYLCASSRAGATNEKLFFGSGTQLSVL.

The CDR3 DNA follows: TGCGCCAGCAGCTTGGACGTAAGCTCCTATAATTCACCCCTCCACTTT. This encodes CASSLDVSSYNSPLHF. The rearrangement joins TRBV5-1 to TRBJ1-6, with unresolved D. Germline V gives CDR1 SGHRS, CDR2 YFSETQ. Trimming removed 0 bases at V and 0 bases at J, with 7 bases between. This CDR3 has 16 amino acids.

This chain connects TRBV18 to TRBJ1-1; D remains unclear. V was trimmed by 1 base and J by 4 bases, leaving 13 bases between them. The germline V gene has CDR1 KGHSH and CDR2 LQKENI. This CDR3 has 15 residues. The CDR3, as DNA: TGTGCCAGCTCACCACAGACGGTAGCGGGCACTGAAGCTTTCTTT. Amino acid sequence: CASSPQTVAGTEAFF.

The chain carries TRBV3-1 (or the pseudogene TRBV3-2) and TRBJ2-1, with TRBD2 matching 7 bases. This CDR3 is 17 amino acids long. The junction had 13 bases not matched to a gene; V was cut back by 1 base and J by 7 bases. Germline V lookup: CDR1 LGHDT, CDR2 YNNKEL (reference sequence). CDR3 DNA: TGTGCCAGCAGCCAAGGTACTCTGACTAGCCGGCAGAATGAGCAGTTCTTC. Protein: CASSQGTLTSRQNEQFF.

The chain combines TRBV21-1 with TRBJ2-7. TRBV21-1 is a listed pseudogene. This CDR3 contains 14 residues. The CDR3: CASSKVGRLGEQYV. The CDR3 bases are TGTGCCAGCAGCAAAGTCGGGCGTCTAGGCGAGCAGTACGTC.

Here the CDR3 reads CASSQDWGDTEAFF. The CDR3, as DNA: TGTGCCAGCAGCCAAGATTGGGGGGACACTGAAGCTTTCTTT. This rearrangement joins TRBV4-2 to TRBJ1-1; D may be TRBD1 (5 bases). This CDR3 has 14 residues. V lost 0 bases and J lost 3, with 8 bases in between. CDR1 is LGHNA, CDR2 YNFKEQ, per germline.

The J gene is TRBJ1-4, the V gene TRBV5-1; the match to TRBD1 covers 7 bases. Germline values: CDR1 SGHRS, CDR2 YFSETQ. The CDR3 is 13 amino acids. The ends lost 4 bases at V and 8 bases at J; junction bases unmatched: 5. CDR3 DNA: TGCGCCAGCAGCCCGGGACAGTCGGAAAAACTGTTTTTT. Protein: CASSPGQSEKLFF.

The CDR3 loop reads CASSFNGGVLETQYF. The CDR3 coding sequence is TGCGCCAGCAGCTTCAACGGGGGGGTACTGGAGACCCAGTACTTC. This chain joins TRBV5-1 and TRBJ2-5, with TRBD2 matching over 8 bases. The germline gives CDR1 SGHRS, CDR2 YFSETQ. V lost 2 bases, J lost 5 bases, and 8 bases stayed unmatched. The CDR3 consists of 15 residues.